This record looks at one TCR beta chain sequence and its context. Time point noted: blood 4 weeks post-SBRT, at nephrectomy. The treatment: 15 Gy SBRT to primary tumor, nephrectomy 4 weeks later. TCRdb's copy holds only in-frame clones and misses some; the assay was immunoSEQ multiplex PCR. The sample lists approximately 40,000 clones, 70% to 85% occurring once. The V gene's germline CDR1 is LNHDA and CDR2 SQIVND (reference sequence). CDR3 size: 15 residues. V was clipped by 6 bases and J by 0 bases; unmatched bases: 5. The data are from a study of radiation and T cells in renal cell carcinoma. The rearrangement joins TRBV19 to TRBJ1-5, with TRBD1 identical over 7 bases. This TCR was recovered from a woman aged 70-85 years with renal cell carcinoma. The specimen was blood, collected from a patient whose treatment included radiotherapy and nephrectomy. CDR3: CASRYPGGSNQPQHF. As DNA, the CDR3 is TGTGCCAGTAGATATCCAGGGGGTAGCAATCAGCCCCAGCATTTT.